This is a list of T cell receptor beta chains from one sample in a study of T cells in localized non-small cell lung cancer. Clones were sequenced by immunoSEQ multiplex PCR, and TCRdb holds only the in-frame ones, with some missing. The sample has tens of thousands of clones, over 75% seen once; the top ten hold roughly 9%. The sample here was peripheral blood, taken before any cancer treatment. These receptors came from a female donor older than 55 with stage I lung adenocarcinoma. Both conserved end residues are part of each CDR3. The order of the fields is V gene, D gene, clone size, J gene, CDR3 DNA, CDR3 protein. D genes are given only for firm matches. Expanded clones get a size class; other rows say once, few or many, or leave the size out.

TRBV28	-	-	TRBJ1-1	TGTGCCAGCAGTTTTTCGGGGGGCCGGACTGAAGCTTTCTTT	CASSFSGGRTEAFF
TRBV2	-	-	TRBJ1-2	TGTGCCAGCAGTGATGCGGGGTCTTATGGCTACACCTTC	CASSDAGSYGYTF
TRBV5-1	TRBD2	many	TRBJ2-3	TGCGCCAGCAGCCGCACTACTAGCGGGAGGGCCGTCGCAGATACGCAGTATTTT	CASSRTTSGRAVADTQYF
TRBV5-1	TRBD2	-	TRBJ2-1	TGCGCCAGCAGCCAACGGACTAGCGGGGGATATGAGCAGTTCTTC	CASSQRTSGGYEQFF
TRBV15	-	-	TRBJ1-6	TGTGCCACCAGCAGTCGGACACCAGATAATTCACCCCTCCACTTT	CATSSRTPDNSPLHF
TRBV4-3	-	-	TRBJ1-6	TGCGCCAGCAGCCAAGATTTTGGCGCTTATAATTCACCCCTCCACTTT	CASSQDFGAYNSPLHF
TRBV7-6	-	-	TRBJ2-1	TGTGCCAGCAGCCTCGTGTACAGGGAAGCCTACAATGAGCAGTTCTTC	CASSLVYREAYNEQFF
TRBV7-3	TRBD2	-	TRBJ2-1	TGTGCCAGCAGCTTATTGGGACTAGCGGGAGGGGACAATGAGCAGTTCTTC	CASSLLGLAGGDNEQFF
TRBV30	TRBD1	-	TRBJ1-1	TGTGCCTGGCATACAGGGGGGAGCACTGAAGCTTTCTTT	CAWHTGGSTEAFF
TRBV5-1	TRBD2	-	TRBJ2-5	TGCGCCAGCAGCGGACTTACTAGCGGGAGATCAGAGACCCAGTACTTC	CASSGLTSGRSETQYF
TRBV6-1	-	-	TRBJ1-2	TGTGCCAGCAGTGAACCCCTAAGCAGCTATGGCTACACCTTC	CASSEPLSSYGYTF
TRBV30	-	-	TRBJ1-6	TGTGCCTGGATGGTTAAGGGGCTTTCACCCCTCCACTTT	CAWMVKGLSPLHF
TRBV30	-	-	TRBJ1-2	TGTGCCTCCCTCAGCGGACAGTTCGACAACTATGGCTACACCTTC	CASLSGQFDNYGYTF
TRBV25-1	TRBD1	-	TRBJ1-2	TGTGCCAGCAGTGAAATTTTCAGGACAGGAGAAGGCTACACCTTC	CASSEIFRTGEGYTF
TRBV9	TRBD1	-	TRBJ2-6	TGTGCCAGCAGCGAAAGGACAGGGGGCGCGTGGGGGGCCAACGTCCTGACTTTC	CASSERTGGAWGANVLTF
TRBV6-6	TRBD1	-	TRBJ1-2	TGTGCCAGCAGTTACTTCGCGACAGGGAGTGGCTACACCTTC	CASSYFATGSGYTF
TRBV4-1	TRBD2	-	TRBJ2-2	TGCGCCAGCAGCCAGGCGGGAGGGCCAGACACCGGGGAGCTGTTTTTT	CASSQAGGPDTGELFF